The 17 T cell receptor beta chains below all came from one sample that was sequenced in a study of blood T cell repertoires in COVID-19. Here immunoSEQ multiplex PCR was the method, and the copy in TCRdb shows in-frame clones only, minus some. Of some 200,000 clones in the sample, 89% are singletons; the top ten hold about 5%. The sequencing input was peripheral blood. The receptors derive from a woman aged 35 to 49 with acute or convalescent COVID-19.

CDR3 sequence: CASSWGQGLTTGELFF. CDR3 DNA: TGTGCCAGTAGTTGGGGGCAAGGCCTCACCACCGGGGAGCTGTTTTTT. This sequence joins TRBV19 and TRBJ2-2, with D tentatively TRBD1 (6 bases). The V gene's germline CDR1 is LNHDA and CDR2 SQIVND (reference sequence). The V end lost 5 bases, the J end lost 4 bases, and 17 bases lay between the germline ends. This CDR3 comprises 16 residues.

The CDR3 bases are TGCGCCAGCAGCCAAGATGCAGGGGGCGAGTGGGCAGATACGCAGTATTTT. It translates to CASSQDAGGEWADTQYF. V usage is TRBV4-1 and J usage is TRBJ2-3; 8 bases match TRBD1. With V trimmed by 0 bases and J by 4 bases, 9 bases remained unmatched. The germline V gene has CDR1 MGHRA and CDR2 YSYEKL. CDR3 length equals 17 residues.

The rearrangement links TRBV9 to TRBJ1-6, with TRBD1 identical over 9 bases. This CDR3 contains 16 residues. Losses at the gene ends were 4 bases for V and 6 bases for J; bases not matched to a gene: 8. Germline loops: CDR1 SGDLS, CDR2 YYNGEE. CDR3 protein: CASSFSGTGTNSPLHF. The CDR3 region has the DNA TGTGCCAGCAGCTTCTCCGGGACAGGGACTAATTCACCCCTCCACTTT.

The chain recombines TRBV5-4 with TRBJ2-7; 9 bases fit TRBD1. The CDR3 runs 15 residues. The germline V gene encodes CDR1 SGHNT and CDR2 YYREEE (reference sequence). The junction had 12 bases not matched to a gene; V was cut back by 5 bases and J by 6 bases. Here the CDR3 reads CASSTTGTGTREQYV. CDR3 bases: TGTGCCAGCAGTACGACCGGGACAGGGACCCGCGAGCAGTACGTC.

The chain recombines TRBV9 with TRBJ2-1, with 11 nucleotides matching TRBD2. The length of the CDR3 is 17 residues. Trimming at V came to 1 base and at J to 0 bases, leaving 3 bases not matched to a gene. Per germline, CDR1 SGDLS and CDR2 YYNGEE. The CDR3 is CASSVPSGGSSYNEQFF. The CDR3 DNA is TGTGCCAGCAGCGTACCTAGCGGGGGGAGCTCCTACAATGAGCAGTTCTTC.

CDR3 loop: CSVRRDTQYF. Written as DNA, the CDR3 is TGCAGCGTGAGGCGAGATACGCAGTATTTT. The chain recombines TRBV29-1 with TRBJ2-3; no clear D. CDR3 length: 10 residues. Germline loops: CDR1 SQVTM, CDR2 ANQGSEA. The ends were cut back, 6 bases at V and 5 bases at J, with 6 bases in the middle.

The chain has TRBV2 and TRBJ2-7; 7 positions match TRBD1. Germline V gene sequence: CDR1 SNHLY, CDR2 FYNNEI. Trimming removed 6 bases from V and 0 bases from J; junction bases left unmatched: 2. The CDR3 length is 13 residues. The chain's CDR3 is CASRGDSSYEQYV. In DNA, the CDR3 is TGTGCCAGCAGGGGGGACAGCTCCTACGAGCAGTACGTC.

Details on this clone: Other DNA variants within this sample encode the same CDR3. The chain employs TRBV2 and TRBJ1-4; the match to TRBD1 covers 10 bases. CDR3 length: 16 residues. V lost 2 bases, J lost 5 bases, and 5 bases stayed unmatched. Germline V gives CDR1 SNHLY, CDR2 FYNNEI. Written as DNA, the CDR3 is TGTGCCAGCAGTGAATACTTGGGACAGGGGAATGAAAAACTGTTTTTT. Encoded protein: CASSEYLGQGNEKLFF.

The CDR3 coding sequence is TGTGCCAGCAGTTTATCGCGGTTTACTGAAGCTTTCTTT. It specifies CASSLSRFTEAFF. This sequence joins TRBV27 and TRBJ1-1; D is uncertain. Germline CDR1 MNHEY, CDR2 SMNVEV (reference sequence). This CDR3 comprises 13 residues. Trimming pared 0 bases from V and 5 bases from J, leaving 7 bases between.

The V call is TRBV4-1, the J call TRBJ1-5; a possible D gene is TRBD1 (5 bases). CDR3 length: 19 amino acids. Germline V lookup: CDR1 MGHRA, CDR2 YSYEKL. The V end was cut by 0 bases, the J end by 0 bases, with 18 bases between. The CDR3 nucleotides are TGCGCCAGCAGCCAAGATCCGTTGGGCAGGGATCATAGCAATCAGCCCCAGCATTTT. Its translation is CASSQDPLGRDHSNQPQHF.

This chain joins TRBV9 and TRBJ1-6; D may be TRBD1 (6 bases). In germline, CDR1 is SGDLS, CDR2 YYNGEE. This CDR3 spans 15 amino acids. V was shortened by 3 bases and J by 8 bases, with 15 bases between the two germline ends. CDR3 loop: CASSGRQAWDSPLHF. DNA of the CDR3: TGTGCCAGCAGCGGAAGACAGGCTTGGGATTCACCCCTCCACTTT.

The CDR3 bases are TGTGCCAGTAGTATAAGGGGCGCTGAAGCTTTCTTT. This gives the protein CASSIRGAEAFF. The chain couples TRBV19 to TRBJ1-1; D is perhaps TRBD1 (5 bases). Germline V CDR1 and CDR2: LNHDA, SQIVND (reference sequence). The CDR3 is made up of 12 amino acids. The V end lost 2 bases, the J end lost 6 bases, and 7 bases lay between the germline ends.

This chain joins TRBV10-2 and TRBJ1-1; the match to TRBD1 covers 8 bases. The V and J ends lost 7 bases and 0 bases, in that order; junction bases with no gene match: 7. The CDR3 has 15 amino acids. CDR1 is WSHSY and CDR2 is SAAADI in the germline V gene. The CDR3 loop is CASTVGTGLNTEAFF. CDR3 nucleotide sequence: TGCGCCAGCACCGTGGGGACAGGACTGAACACTGAAGCTTTCTTT.

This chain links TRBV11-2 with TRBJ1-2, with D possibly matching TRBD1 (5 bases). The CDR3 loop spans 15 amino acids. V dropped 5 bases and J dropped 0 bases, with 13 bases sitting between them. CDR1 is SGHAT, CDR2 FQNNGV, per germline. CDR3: CASSKTRVANYGYTF. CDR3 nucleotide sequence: TGTGCCAGCAGCAAGACCAGGGTGGCTAACTATGGCTACACCTTC.

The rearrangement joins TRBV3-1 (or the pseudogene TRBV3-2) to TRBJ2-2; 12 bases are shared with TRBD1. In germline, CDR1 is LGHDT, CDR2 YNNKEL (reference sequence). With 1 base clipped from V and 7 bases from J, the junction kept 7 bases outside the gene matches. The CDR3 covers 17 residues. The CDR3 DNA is TGTGCCAGCAGCCAAGGATTCGGGACAGGGGGCCACGGGGAGCTGTTTTTT. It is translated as CASSQGFGTGGHGELFF.

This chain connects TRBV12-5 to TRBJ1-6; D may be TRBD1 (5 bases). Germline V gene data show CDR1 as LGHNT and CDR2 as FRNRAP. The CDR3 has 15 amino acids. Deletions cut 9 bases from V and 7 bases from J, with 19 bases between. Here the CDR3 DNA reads TGTGCTAGGGAAAAGACGGACACGTCCAATTCACCCCTCCACTTT. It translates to CAREKTDTSNSPLHF.

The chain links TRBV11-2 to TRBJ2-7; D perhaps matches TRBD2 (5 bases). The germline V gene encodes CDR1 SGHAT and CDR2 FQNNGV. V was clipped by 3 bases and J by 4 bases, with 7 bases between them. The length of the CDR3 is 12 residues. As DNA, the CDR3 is TGTGCCAGCAGCTTGGCGGGTTACGAGCAGTACGTC. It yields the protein CASSLAGYEQYV.